The rows below give T cell receptor beta chains drawn from one sample of a study of blood T cell repertoires in COVID-19. Clones were sequenced by immunoSEQ multiplex PCR, and TCRdb holds only the in-frame ones, with some missing. This sample has around 72,000 clones, with roughly 87% found just once. The sequenced material came from peripheral blood. The source is a man aged 50 to 60 with acute or convalescent COVID-19. Each CDR3 is given with its conserved first and last residue. Each record gives: CDR3 length, V gene, clone size, J gene, D gene, CDR3 protein, CDR3 DNA. A D gene is named only where the DNA matches it firmly. Some rows have no size entry. The others give once, few or many, or a class for an expanded clone.

>16|TRBV15|-|TRBJ2-7|-
CATSRGTGKSSYEQYF
TGTGCCACCAGCAGAGGAACAGGAAAGAGCTCCTACGAGCAGTACTTC
>13|TRBV10-2|-|TRBJ2-7|-
CASSEGTSYEQYF
TGCGCCAGCAGTGAGGGGACATCTTACGAGCAGTACTTC
>15|TRBV11-2|-|TRBJ2-5|-
CASSLDGRGGETQYF
TGTGCCAGCAGCTTAGACGGCAGGGGTGGGGAGACCCAGTACTTC
>15|TRBV12-2|-|TRBJ2-1|-
CASRPFGGSNNEQFF
TGTGCAAGTCGCCCTTTCGGGGGGTCTAACAATGAGCAGTTCTTC
>15|TRBV7-6|-|TRBJ2-3|-
CASSSQIYSTDTQYF
TGTGCCAGCAGCTCCCAGATTTATAGCACAGATACGCAGTATTTT
>13|TRBV2|once|TRBJ1-5|-
CASILRWDQPQHF
TGTGCCAGCATCTTGAGGTGGGATCAGCCCCAGCATTTT
>13|TRBV6-2/TRBV6-3|once|TRBJ1-5|-
CASSTRGLQPQHF
TGTGCCAGCAGTACCAGGGGATTGCAGCCCCAGCATTTT
>16|TRBV5-4|-|TRBJ2-6|-
CASSFELSSGANVLTF
TGTGCCAGCAGCTTTGAGCTAAGCTCTGGGGCCAACGTCCTGACTTTC
>13|TRBV4-1|-|TRBJ2-7|TRBD2
CASSPGGGPEQYF
TGCGCCAGCAGCCCCGGGGGGGGGCCCGAGCAGTACTTC
>14|TRBV7-7|-|TRBJ2-5|TRBD1
CASSLQGAGETQYF
TGTGCCAGCAGCTTACAGGGGGCGGGAGAGACCCAGTACTTC
>13|TRBV30|few|TRBJ1-5|TRBD1
CAWKGGGNQPQHF
TGTGCCTGGAAAGGGGGCGGCAATCAGCCCCAGCATTTT
>14|TRBV6-5|-|TRBJ2-3|-
CASSYSQGTDTQYF
TGTGCCAGCAGTTACAGTCAGGGGACAGATACGCAGTATTTT
>16|TRBV11-2|-|TRBJ1-5|-
CASSLVGGVNNQPQHF
TGTGCCAGCAGCTTAGTCGGCGGGGTAAACAATCAGCCCCAGCATTTT
>15|TRBV7-9|-|TRBJ2-3|TRBD1
CASSEDRVVTNTQYF
TGTGCCAGCAGCGAGGACAGGGTCGTCACAAATACGCAGTATTTT
>13|TRBV6-2/TRBV6-3|once|TRBJ2-2|-
CASSQHNTGELFF
TGTGCCAGCAGCCAACATAACACCGGGGAGCTGTTTTTT
>12|TRBV3-1/TRBV3-2|-|TRBJ2-7|-
CASSQVLDRLYF
TGTGCCAGCAGCCAAGTTTTAGACAGGCTGTACTTC
>14|TRBV19|-|TRBJ1-1|TRBD1
CASSRDRGRPEAFF
TGTGCCAGTAGTAGGGACAGAGGTCGGCCTGAAGCTTTCTTT
>15|TRBV5-1|-|TRBJ1-4|TRBD1
CASRAGDSGGEKLFF
TGCGCCAGCAGAGCTGGGGACAGCGGTGGGGAAAAACTGTTTTTT
>15|TRBV10-3|-|TRBJ1-6|-
CAISEPSRGNSPLHF
TGTGCCATCAGTGAGCCCAGCAGGGGAAATTCACCCCTCCACTTT
>15|TRBV24-1|-|TRBJ2-7|TRBD1
CATSDRGQGSGEQYF
TGTGCCACCAGTGATAGGGGACAGGGTTCGGGGGAGCAGTACTTC
>13|TRBV7-3|-|TRBJ1-2|-
CASSLDNSYGYTF
TGTGCCAGCAGCCTGGACAACAGCTATGGCTACACCTTC
>13|TRBV9|-|TRBJ1-2|-
CASSVETQRGYTF
TGTGCCAGCAGCGTAGAGACTCAAAGGGGCTACACCTTC
>14|TRBV12-5|-|TRBJ2-2|-
CASAGTFNTGELFF
TGTGCTAGTGCCGGGACTTTTAACACCGGGGAGCTGTTTTTT
>14|TRBV9|-|TRBJ2-7|-
CASSAGGAFDEQYF
TGTGCCAGCAGCGCGGGGGGCGCGTTTGACGAGCAGTACTTC
>15|TRBV4-1|-|TRBJ2-1|-
CASSQGTEKYNEQFF
TGCGCCAGCAGCCAAGGTACGGAGAAATACAATGAGCAGTTCTTC
>17|TRBV29-1|-|TRBJ2-1|-
CSVDGPSGTYTRNEQFF
TGCAGCGTAGACGGGCCGTCCGGGACATACACCCGCAATGAGCAGTTCTTC
>16|TRBV6-5|-|TRBJ1-2|TRBD1
CASSYRVEGAVYGYTF
TGTGCCAGCAGTTACCGCGTGGAGGGGGCTGTCTATGGCTACACCTTC
>18|TRBV11-3|-|TRBJ2-2|TRBD2
CASSLETSGGLNTGELFF
TGTGCCAGCAGCTTAGAGACTAGCGGGGGTCTTAACACCGGGGAGCTGTTTTTT
>12|TRBV27|-|TRBJ1-1|-
CASSAQGSEAFF
TGTGCCAGCAGTGCCCAGGGTTCTGAAGCTTTCTTT
>15|TRBV7-9|-|TRBJ1-6|TRBD1
CASSLGQGDNSPLHF
TGTGCCAGCAGCCTCGGACAGGGTGATAATTCACCCCTCCACTTT
>13|TRBV28|-|TRBJ2-2|TRBD1
CASSQQGSGELFF
TGTGCCAGCAGTCAACAGGGGTCCGGGGAGCTGTTTTTT
>12|TRBV9|-|TRBJ1-2|-
CASSATVYGYTF
TGTGCCAGCAGCGCGACAGTTTATGGCTACACCTTC
>14|TRBV14|-|TRBJ2-1|-
CASSQDFITGEQFF
TGTGCCAGCAGCCAAGATTTTATCACGGGTGAGCAGTTCTTC
>15|TRBV19|-|TRBJ1-2|-
CASKLGHRANYGYTF
TGTGCCAGTAAGTTGGGGCATCGAGCTAACTATGGCTACACCTTC